This T cell receptor (beta chain) was identified in a study of the immune and genomic landscape of osteosarcoma. About the research overall: Poor-risk disease predominated: 71% to 80% unfavorable response, 67% deceased. Findings and limits, study-wide: Average productive clonality was more than 0.08, with a maximum of roughly 0.3. Compared with cold C1, the hot C3 cluster had higher, still-low clonality. A single dominant hyperexpanded clone appeared in 4 or 5 cases, each with <100 clonotypes.

Note on this clone: Its antigen remains unknown.

The V segment lost 1 base and the J segment 4 bases; nucleotides outside the gene matches: 10. CDR1 is GTSNPN, CDR2 SVGIG, per germline (reference sequence). The CDR3 extends over 16 amino acids. The protocol was immunoSEQ multiplex PCR, while the TCRdb copy is restricted to in-frame clones and leaves out a portion. This sample has 2,500 to 3,000 clones; around 82% occur once, and the top ten carry roughly 9.7%. This TCR came from a woman in her late teens or twenties with osteosarcoma. Sequences were obtained from metastatic tumor tissue from the lung. This chain links TRBV30 with TRBJ2-3, with 8 bases fitting TRBD2. CDR3 region: CAWSGHTRGGADTQYF. Here the CDR3 DNA reads TGTGCCTGGAGTGGCCATACCCGGGGGGGTGCAGATACGCAGTATTTT.